A single sample is the source of the 4 T cell receptor beta chains below, sequenced in a study of PD-1 blockade in classical Hodgkin lymphoma. TCRdb's copy holds only in-frame clones and misses some; the assay was immunoSEQ multiplex PCR. Found here are about 27,000 clones, 60% to 85% of them singletons; the top ten hold over 2%. All the patients suffered relapse after autologous stem cell transplantation, and brentuximab vedotin exposure differed. Thawed PBMCs underwent magnetic negative selection to yield purified CD4+ T cells. The source was CD4+ T cells from blood, collected at baseline. These receptors all come from a human donor with classical Hodgkin lymphoma.

The CDR3 loop reads CASSPVSIGGAPYEQYF. Written as DNA, the CDR3 is TGTGCCAGCTCACCAGTTTCTATAGGGGGCGCCCCCTACGAGCAGTACTTC. This chain uses TRBV18 with TRBJ2-7, with 7 positions matching TRBD1. CDR3 size: 17 residues. The germline CDR1 and CDR2 sequences are KGHSH and LQKENI. J lost 2 bases, V lost 2 bases, and 12 bases had no gene match.

This clone was seen more than once but under ten times. This chain connects TRBV4-3 to TRBJ1-6; possibly TRBD1 for D (5 bases). The V end was cut by 6 bases, the J end by 8 bases, with 14 bases between. From germline, CDR1 is LGHNA and CDR2 YSLEER. The CDR3 covers 14 residues. CDR3 sequence: CASSRLGEDSPLHF. CDR3 nucleotide sequence: TGCGCCAGCAGTCGACTAGGGGAGGATTCACCCCTCCACTTT.

The J gene is TRBJ2-3, the V gene TRBV28; unclear D gene. V lost 6 bases and J lost 6, with 10 bases in between. Germline CDR1 MDHEN, CDR2 SYDVKM. The CDR3 covers 12 residues. CDR3 nucleotides: TGTGCCAGCAGCCTCAGGTCTGATACGCAGTATTTT. It encodes CASSLRSDTQYF.

The rearrangement uses TRBV6-1 and TRBJ1-2; D is unclear. CDR1 and CDR2 (germline): MNHNS, SASEGT. Trimming shortened V by 2 bases and J by 5 bases, and 12 bases separated the two germline ends. The CDR3 spans 14 residues. The CDR3 is CASSEPDGIYGYTF. Written as DNA, the CDR3 is TGTGCCAGCAGTGAACCCGATGGGATTTATGGCTACACCTTC.